Presented here are 5 T cell receptor beta chains from one specimen sequenced in a study of cytomegalovirus exposure and HLA in healthy donors (dated by TCRdb to the late 2010s). Library preparation used the immunoSEQ multiplex PCR assay. Here the immuneACCESS table is served through TCRdb, limited to in-frame sequences with V and J called. Missing clones are a known gap in these copies; in checked studies unresolved V genes cover under half, and the rest lacks a known reason. This sample lists 86,000 or so clones; 96% were detected once. The ten largest clonotypes hold roughly 1.6% of the sample. Sequenced input: PBMCs. Every receptor here comes from a man younger than 30 in good health and CMV-seropositive.

This chain uses TRBV7-9 with TRBJ1-4; 12 bases are a match to TRBD1. With V trimmed by 1 base and J by 1 base, 4 bases remained unmatched. CDR1 is SEHNR, CDR2 FQNEAQ, per germline (reference sequence). The CDR3 contains 18 residues. CDR3 amino acids: CASSLGGTGGRTNEKLFF. CDR3 in DNA: TGTGCCAGCAGCTTAGGCGGGACAGGGGGCAGAACTAATGAAAAACTGTTTTTT.

This chain connects TRBV10-3 to TRBJ2-3, with 10 bases fitting TRBD2. Germline trimming cut 5 bases from V and 2 bases from J; bases unmatched to any gene: 10. Germline V CDR1 and CDR2: ENHRY, SYGVKD. CDR3 length: 17 residues. The DNA of the CDR3 is TGTGCCATCAGTTATCGTTCAGCGGGAGGGGACACAGATACGCAGTATTTT. This translates into CAISYRSAGGDTDTQYF.

V usage is TRBV30 and J usage is TRBJ1-5; 8 bases agree with TRBD1. This CDR3 spans 16 amino acids. V lost 4 bases, J lost 5 bases, and 13 bases stayed unmatched. In germline, CDR1 is GTSNPN, CDR2 SVGIG (reference sequence). CDR3 sequence reads: CAWNPTDRERYQPQHF. The CDR3, as DNA: TGTGCCTGGAATCCGACGGACAGGGAGAGGTATCAGCCCCAGCATTTT.

This clone was recorded once. The genes are TRBV30 and TRBJ2-7; TRBD1 matches at 10 bases. Germline V lookup: CDR1 GTSNPN, CDR2 SVGIG (reference sequence). V was pared by 3 bases and J by 1 base, with 6 bases of the junction left unmatched. The CDR3 is 15 residues long. CDR3 bases: TGTGCCTGGAGCGGACAGGGGGGACGATCCTACGAGCAGTACTTC. It encodes CAWSGQGGRSYEQYF.

This sequence joins TRBV5-5 and TRBJ2-3, with D uncertain. Germline V lookup: CDR1 SGHKS, CDR2 YYEKEE (reference sequence). The V end was cut by 0 bases, the J end by 5 bases, with 4 bases between. CDR3 length: 12 amino acids. The CDR3 loop is CASSLAGDTQYF. CDR3 DNA sequence: TGTGCCAGCAGCTTGGCGGGAGATACGCAGTATTTT.